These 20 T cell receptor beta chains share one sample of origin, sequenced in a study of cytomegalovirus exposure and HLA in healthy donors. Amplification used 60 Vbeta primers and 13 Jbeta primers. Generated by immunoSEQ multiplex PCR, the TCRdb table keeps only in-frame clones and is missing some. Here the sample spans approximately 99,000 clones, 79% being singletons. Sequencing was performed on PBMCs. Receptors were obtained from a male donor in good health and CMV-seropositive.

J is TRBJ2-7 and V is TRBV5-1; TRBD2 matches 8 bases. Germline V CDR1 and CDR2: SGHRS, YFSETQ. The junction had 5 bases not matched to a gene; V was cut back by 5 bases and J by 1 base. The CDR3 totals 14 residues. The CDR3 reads CASRPPGGSYEQYF. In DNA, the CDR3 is TGCGCCAGCAGGCCGCCGGGGGGGTCCTACGAGCAGTACTTC.

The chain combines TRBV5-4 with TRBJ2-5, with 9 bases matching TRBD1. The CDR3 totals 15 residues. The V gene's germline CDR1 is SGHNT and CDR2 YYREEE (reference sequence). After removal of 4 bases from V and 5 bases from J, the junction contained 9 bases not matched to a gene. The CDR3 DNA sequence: TGTGCCAGCAGCCTTTTGGGACAGGGCACCGAGACCCAGTACTTC. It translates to CASSLLGQGTETQYF.

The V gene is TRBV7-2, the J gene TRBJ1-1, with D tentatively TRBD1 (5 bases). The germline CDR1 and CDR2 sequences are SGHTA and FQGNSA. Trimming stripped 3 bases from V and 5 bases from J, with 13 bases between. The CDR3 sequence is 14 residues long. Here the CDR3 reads CASSFPGYQTEAFF. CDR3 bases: TGTGCCAGCAGCTTTCCAGGGTATCAAACTGAAGCTTTCTTT.

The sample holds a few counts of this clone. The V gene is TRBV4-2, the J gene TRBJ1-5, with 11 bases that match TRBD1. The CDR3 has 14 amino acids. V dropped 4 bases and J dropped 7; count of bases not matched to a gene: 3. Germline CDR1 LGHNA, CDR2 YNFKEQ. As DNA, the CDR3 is TGTGCCAGCAGCCGGACAGGGGGCGGCCAGCCCCAGCATTTT. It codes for CASSRTGGGQPQHF.

CDR3 coding DNA: TGTGCCAGTAGTTCCGGGACAGGGGTATACACTGAAGCTTTCTTT. This gives the protein CASSSGTGVYTEAFF. The gene calls are TRBV19 and TRBJ1-1; 10 bases are shared with TRBD1. V was clipped by 5 bases and J by 3 bases; unmatched bases: 6. Germline CDR1 LNHDA, CDR2 SQIVND (reference sequence). The CDR3 totals 15 residues.

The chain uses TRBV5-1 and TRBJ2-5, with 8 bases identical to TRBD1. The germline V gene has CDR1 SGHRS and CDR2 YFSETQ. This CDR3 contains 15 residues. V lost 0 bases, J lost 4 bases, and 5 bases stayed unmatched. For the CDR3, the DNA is TGCGCCAGCAGCTTGGGGGACAGGCGGACAGAGACCCAGTACTTC. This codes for CASSLGDRRTETQYF. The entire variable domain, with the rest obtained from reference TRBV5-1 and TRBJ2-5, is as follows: KAGVTQTPRYLIKTRGQQVTLSCSPISGHRSVSWYQQTPGQGLQFLFEYFSETQRNKGNFPGRFSGRQFSNSRSEMNVSTLELGDSALYLCASSLGDRRTETQYFGPGTRLLVL.

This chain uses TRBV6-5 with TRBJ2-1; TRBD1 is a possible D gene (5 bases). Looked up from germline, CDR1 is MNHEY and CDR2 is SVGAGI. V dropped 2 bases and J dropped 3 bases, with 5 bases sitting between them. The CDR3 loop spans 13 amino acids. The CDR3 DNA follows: TGTGCCAGCAGTTACGACAGCTACAATGAGCAGTTCTTC. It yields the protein CASSYDSYNEQFF.

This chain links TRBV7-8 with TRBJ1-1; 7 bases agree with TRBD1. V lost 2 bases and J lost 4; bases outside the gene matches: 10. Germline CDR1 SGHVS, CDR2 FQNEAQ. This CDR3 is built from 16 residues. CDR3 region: CASSLFPRQGSTEAFF. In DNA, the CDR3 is TGTGCCAGCAGCTTATTCCCAAGACAGGGAAGCACTGAAGCTTTCTTT.

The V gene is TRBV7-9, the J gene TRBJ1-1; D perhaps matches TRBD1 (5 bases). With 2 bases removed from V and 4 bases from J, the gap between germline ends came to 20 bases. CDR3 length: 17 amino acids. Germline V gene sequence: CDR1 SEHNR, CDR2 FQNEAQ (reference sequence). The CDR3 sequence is CASSLNDGGRVGTEAFF. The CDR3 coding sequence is TGTGCCAGCAGCTTAAACGACGGGGGGAGGGTCGGCACTGAAGCTTTCTTT.

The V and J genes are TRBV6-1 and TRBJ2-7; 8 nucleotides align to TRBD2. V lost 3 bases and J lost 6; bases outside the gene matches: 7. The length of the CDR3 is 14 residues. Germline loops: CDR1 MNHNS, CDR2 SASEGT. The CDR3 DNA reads TGTGCCAGCAGTGAGAGCGGGGGCCATCCCGAGCAGTACTTC. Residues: CASSESGGHPEQYF.

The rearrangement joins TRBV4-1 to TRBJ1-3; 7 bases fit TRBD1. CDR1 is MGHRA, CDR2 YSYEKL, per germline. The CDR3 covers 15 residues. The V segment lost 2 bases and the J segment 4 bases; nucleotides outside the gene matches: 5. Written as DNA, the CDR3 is TGCGCCAGCAGCCAACAACAGGGGAACGGAAACACCATATATTTT. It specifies CASSQQQGNGNTIYF.

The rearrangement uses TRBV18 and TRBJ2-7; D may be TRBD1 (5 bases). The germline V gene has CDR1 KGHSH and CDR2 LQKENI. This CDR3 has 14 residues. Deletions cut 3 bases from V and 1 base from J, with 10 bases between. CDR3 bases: TGTGCCAGCTCACCGTCAGGGCCTTCCTACGAGCAGTACTTC. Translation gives CASSPSGPSYEQYF.

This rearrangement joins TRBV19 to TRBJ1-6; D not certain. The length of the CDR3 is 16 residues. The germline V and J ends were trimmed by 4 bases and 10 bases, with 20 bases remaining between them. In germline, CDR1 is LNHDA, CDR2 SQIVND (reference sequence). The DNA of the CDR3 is TGTGCCAGTAGTACCGTCTGGGGAGGGAATGACTCACCCCTCCACTTT. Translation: CASSTVWGGNDSPLHF.

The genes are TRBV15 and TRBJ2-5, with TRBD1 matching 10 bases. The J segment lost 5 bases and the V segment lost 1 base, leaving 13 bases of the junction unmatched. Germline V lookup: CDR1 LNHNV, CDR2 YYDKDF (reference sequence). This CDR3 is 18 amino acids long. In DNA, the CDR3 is TGTGCCACCAGCAGAGGGCAGACAGGGGGCGACAGGAGGGAGACCCAGTACTTC. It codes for CATSRGQTGGDRRETQYF.

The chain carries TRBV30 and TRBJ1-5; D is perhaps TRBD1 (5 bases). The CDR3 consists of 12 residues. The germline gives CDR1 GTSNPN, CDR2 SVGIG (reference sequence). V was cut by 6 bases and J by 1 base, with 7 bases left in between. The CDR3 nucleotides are TGTGCCTGCCGGGGGAGCAATCAGCCCCAGCATTTT. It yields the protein CACRGSNQPQHF. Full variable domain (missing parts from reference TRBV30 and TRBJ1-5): SQTIHQWPATLVQPVGSPLSLECTVEGTSNPNLYWYRQAAGRGLQLLFYSVGIGQISSEVPQNLSASRPQDRQFILSSKKLLLSDSGFYLCACRGSNQPQHFGDGTRLSIL.

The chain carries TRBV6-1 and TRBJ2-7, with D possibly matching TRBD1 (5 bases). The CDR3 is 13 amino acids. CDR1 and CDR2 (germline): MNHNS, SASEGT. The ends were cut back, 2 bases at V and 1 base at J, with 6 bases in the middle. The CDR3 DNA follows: TGTGCCAGCAGTGAACAGGGATCCTACGAGCAGTACTTC. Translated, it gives CASSEQGSYEQYF.

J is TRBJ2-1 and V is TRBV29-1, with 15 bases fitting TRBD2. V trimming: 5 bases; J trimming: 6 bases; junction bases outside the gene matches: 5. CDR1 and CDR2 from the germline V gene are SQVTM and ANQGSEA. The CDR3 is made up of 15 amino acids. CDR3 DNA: TGCAGCGTTACCGGGACTAGCGGGGGGCCCAATGAGCAGTTCTTC. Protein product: CSVTGTSGGPNEQFF.

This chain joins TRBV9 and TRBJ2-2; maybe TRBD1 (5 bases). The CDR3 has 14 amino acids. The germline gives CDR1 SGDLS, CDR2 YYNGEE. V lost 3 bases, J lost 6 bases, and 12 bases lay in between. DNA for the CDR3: TGTGCCAGCAGCGCCCAGGGTGGGGCCGGGGAGCTGTTTTTT. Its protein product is CASSAQGGAGELFF.

CDR3 nucleotides: TGTGCCAGTAGTTCGACAGGGCCCCATGAAAAACTGTTTTTT. Amino acid sequence: CASSSTGPHEKLFF. The genes are TRBV19 and TRBJ1-4; 7 bases map to TRBD1. Germline V gene sequence: CDR1 LNHDA, CDR2 SQIVND (reference sequence). This CDR3 is 14 amino acids long. V shed 5 bases and J 6 bases; nucleotides not matched to a gene: 6.

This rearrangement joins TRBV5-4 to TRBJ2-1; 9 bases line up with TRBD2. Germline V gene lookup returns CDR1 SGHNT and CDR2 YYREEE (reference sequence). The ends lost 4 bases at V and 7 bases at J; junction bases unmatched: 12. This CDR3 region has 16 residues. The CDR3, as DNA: TGTGCCAGCAGCGGTACTCGCGGGGGGGCTGGGAATGAGCAGTTCTTC. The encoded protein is CASSGTRGGAGNEQFF.